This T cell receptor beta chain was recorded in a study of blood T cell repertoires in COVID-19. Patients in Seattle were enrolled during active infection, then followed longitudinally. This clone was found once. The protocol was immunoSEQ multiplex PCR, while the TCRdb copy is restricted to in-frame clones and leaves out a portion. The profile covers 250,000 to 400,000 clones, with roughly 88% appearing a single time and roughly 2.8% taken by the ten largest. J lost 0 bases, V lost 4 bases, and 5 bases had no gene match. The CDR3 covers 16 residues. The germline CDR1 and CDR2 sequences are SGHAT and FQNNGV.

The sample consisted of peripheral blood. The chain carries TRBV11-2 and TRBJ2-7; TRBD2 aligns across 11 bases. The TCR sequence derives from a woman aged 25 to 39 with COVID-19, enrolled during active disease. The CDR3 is CASSWPTSGNSYEQYF. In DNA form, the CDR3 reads TGTGCCAGCAGCTGGCCGACTAGCGGGAACTCCTACGAGCAGTACTTC.